This T cell receptor beta chain is drawn from a study of cytomegalovirus exposure and HLA in healthy donors. The PCR contained 60 Vbeta and 13 Jbeta primers. Assay: immunoSEQ multiplex PCR; the TCRdb copy retains only in-frame clones and omits some. The sample records 130,000 or so clones, less than 85% being singletons. V lost 2 bases and J 4 bases, leaving 12 bases between the germline ends. The CDR3 contains 14 residues. Per the germline V gene, CDR1 is MNHEY and CDR2 is SVGAGI. Sequences were obtained from PBMCs. This receptor was obtained from a man younger than 35 in good health and CMV-seropositive. This chain uses TRBV6-5 with TRBJ2-7, with D uncertain. CDR3 region: CASSYQTLEYEQYF. The CDR3 DNA follows: TGTGCCAGCAGTTACCAGACTCTGGAGTACGAGCAGTACTTC.